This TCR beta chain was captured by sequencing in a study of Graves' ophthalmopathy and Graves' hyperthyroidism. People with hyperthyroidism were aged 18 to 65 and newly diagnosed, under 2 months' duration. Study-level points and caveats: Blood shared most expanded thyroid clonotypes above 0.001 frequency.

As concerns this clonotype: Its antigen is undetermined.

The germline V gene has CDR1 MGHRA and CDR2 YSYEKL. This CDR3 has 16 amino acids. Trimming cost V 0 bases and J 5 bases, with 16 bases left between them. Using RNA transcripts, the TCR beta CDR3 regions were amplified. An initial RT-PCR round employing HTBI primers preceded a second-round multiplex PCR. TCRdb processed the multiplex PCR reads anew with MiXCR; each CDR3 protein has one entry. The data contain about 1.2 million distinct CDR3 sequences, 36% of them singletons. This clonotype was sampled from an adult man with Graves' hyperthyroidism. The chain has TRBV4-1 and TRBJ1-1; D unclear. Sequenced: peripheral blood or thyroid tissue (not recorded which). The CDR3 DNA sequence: TGCGCCAGCAGCCAAGAAATAGCCAGGCGGAGAACTGAAGCTTTCTTT. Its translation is CASSQEIARRRTEAFF.